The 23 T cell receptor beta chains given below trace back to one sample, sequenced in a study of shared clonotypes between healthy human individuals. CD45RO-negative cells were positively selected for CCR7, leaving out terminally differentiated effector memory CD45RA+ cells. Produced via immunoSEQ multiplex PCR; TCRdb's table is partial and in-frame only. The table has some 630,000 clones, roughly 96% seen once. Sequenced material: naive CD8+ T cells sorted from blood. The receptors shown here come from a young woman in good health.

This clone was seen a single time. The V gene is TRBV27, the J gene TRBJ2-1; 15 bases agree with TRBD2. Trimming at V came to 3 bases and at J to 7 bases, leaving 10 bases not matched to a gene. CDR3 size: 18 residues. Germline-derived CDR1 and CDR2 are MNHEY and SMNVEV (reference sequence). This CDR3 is CASSFNPGLAGGRNEQFF. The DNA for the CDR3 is TGTGCCAGCAGTTTTAACCCGGGACTAGCGGGAGGTAGAAATGAGCAGTTCTTC.

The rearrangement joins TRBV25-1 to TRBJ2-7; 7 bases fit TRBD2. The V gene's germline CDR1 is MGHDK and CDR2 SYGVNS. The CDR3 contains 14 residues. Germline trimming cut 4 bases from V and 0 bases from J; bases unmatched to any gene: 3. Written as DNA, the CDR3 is TGTGCCAGCAGTGTTGGCGGGAGCTCCTACGAGCAGTACTTC. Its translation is CASSVGGSSYEQYF.

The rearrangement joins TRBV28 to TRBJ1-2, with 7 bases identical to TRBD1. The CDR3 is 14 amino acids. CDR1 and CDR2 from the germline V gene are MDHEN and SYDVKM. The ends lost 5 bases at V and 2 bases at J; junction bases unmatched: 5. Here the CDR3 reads CASSAGRGNYGYTF. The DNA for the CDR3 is TGTGCCAGCAGTGCGGGCAGGGGGAACTATGGCTACACCTTC.

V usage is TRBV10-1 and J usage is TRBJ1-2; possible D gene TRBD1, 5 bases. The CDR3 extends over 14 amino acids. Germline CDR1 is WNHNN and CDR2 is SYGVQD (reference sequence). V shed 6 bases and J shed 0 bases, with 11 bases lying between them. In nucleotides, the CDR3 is TGCGCCAGCAGGGGGACGGCGGCTAACTATGGCTACACCTTC. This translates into CASRGTAANYGYTF.

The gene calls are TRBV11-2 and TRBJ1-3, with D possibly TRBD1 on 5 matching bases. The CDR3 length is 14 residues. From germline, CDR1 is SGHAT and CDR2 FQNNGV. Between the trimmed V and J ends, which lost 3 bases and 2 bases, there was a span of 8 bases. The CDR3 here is CASSFQGAGNTIYF. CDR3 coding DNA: TGTGCCAGCAGCTTCCAAGGGGCTGGAAACACCATATATTTT.

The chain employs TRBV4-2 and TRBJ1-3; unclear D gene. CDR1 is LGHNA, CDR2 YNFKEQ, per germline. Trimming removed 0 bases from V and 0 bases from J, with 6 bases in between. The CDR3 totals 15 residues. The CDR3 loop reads CASSQDSVSGNTIYF. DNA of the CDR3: TGTGCCAGCAGCCAAGACTCAGTCTCTGGAAACACCATATATTTT.

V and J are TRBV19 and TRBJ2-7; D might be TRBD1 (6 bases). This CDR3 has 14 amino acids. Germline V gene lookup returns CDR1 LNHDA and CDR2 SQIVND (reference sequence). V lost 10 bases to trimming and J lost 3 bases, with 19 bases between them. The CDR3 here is CANSRDKMDYEQYF. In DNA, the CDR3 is TGTGCCAACTCACGGGACAAAATGGACTACGAGCAGTACTTC. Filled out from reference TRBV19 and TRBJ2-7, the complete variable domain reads DGGITQSPKYLFRKEGQNVTLSCEQNLNHDAMYWYRQDPGQGLRLIYYSQIVNDFQKGDIAEGYSVSREKKESFPLTVTSAQKNPTAFYLCANSRDKMDYEQYFGPGTRLTVT.

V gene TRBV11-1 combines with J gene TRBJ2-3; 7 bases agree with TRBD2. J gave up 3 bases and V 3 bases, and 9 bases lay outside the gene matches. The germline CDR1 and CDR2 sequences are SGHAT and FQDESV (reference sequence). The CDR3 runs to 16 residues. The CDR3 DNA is TGTGCCAGCAGCTTCTCGGGGCGGGAGACGACAGATACGCAGTATTTT. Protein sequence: CASSFSGRETTDTQYF.

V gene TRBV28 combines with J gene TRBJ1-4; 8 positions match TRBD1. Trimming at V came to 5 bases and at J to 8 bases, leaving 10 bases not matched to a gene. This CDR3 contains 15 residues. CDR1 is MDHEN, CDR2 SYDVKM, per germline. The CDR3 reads CASSAPGQEREKLFF. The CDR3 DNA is TGTGCCAGCAGTGCGCCGGGACAGGAAAGAGAAAAACTGTTTTTT. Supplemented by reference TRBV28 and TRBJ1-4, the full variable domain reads DVKVTQSSRYLVKRTGEKVFLECVQDMDHENMFWYRQDPGLGLRLIYFSYDVKMKEKGDIPEGYSVSREKKERFSLILESASTNQTSMYLCASSAPGQEREKLFFGSGTQLSVL.

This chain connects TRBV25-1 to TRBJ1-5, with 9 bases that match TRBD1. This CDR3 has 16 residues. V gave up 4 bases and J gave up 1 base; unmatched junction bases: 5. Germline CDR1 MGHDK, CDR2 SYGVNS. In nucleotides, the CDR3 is TGTGCCAGCAGTGTCCGACAGGGGGAAAGCAATCAGCCCCAGCATTTT. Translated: CASSVRQGESNQPQHF. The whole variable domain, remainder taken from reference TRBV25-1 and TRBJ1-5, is EADIYQTPRYLVIGTGKKITLECSQTMGHDKMYWYQQDPGMELHLIHYSYGVNSTEKGDLSSESTVSRIRTEHFPLTLESARPSHTSQYLCASSVRQGESNQPQHFGDGTRLSIL.

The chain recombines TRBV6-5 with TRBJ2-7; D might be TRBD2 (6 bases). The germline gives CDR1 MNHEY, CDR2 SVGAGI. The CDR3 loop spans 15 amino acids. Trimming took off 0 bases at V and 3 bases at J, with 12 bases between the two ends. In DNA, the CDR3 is TGTGCCAGCAGTTACTCACCGGGACTGGGCTACGAGCAGTACTTC. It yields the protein CASSYSPGLGYEQYF.

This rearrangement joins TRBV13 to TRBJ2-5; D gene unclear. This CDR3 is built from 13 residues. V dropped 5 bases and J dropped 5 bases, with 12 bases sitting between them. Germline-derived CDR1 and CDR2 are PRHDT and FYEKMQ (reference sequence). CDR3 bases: TGTGCCAGCAGCCTCGGATTCGGGGAGACCCAGTACTTC. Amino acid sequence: CASSLGFGETQYF.

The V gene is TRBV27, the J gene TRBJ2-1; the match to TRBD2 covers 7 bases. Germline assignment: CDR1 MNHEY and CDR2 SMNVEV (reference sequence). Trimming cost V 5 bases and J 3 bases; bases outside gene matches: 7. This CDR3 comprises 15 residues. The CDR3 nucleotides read TGTGCCAGCAGTCCAAGGACTAGTTACTACAATGAGCAGTTCTTC. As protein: CASSPRTSYYNEQFF.

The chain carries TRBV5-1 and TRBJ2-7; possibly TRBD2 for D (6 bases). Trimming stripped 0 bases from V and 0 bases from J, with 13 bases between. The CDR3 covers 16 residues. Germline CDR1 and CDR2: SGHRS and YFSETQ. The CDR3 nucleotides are TGCGCCAGCAGCTTGGCCGGGGGAGCCCTCTCCTACGAGCAGTACTTC. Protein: CASSLAGGALSYEQYF.

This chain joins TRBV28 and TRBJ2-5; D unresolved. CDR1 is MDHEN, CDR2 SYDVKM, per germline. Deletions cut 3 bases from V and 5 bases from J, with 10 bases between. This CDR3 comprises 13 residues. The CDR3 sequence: CASSFLGRETQYF. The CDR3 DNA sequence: TGTGCCAGCAGTTTTCTGGGTAGGGAGACCCAGTACTTC.

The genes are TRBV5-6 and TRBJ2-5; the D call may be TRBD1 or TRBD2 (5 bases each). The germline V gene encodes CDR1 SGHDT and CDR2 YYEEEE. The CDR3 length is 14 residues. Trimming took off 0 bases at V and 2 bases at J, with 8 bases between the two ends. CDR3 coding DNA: TGTGCCAGCAGCTTGGGGGGACCACAAGAGACCCAGTACTTC. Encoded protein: CASSLGGPQETQYF.

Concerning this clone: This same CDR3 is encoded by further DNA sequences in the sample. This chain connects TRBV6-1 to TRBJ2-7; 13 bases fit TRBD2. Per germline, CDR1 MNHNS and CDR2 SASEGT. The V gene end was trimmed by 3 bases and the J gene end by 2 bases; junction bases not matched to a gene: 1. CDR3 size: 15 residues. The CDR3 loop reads CASSEGLAGPYEQYF. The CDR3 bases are TGTGCCAGCAGTGAGGGACTAGCGGGACCCTACGAGCAGTACTTC.

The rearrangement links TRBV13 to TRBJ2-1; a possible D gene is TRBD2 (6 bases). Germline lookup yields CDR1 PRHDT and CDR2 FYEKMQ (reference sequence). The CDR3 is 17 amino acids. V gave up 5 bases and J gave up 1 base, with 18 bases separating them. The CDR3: CASSANRDLGSYNEQFF. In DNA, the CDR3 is TGTGCCAGCAGCGCAAACCGGGACTTGGGTTCCTACAATGAGCAGTTCTTC.

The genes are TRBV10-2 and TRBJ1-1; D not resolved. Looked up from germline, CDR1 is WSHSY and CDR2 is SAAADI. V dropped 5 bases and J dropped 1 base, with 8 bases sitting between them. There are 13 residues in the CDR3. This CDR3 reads CASSSFRNTEAFF. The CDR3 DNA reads TGCGCCAGCAGTTCTTTCAGGAACACTGAAGCTTTCTTT.

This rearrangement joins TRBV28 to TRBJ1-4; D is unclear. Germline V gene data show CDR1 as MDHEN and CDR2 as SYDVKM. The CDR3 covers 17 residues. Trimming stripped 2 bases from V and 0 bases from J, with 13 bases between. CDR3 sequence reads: CASSLKLTDATNEKLFF. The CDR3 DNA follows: TGTGCCAGCAGTTTAAAGCTGACGGACGCAACTAATGAAAAACTGTTTTTT.

CDR3 sequence reads: CASSEAGGGGNNEQFF. The CDR3 coding sequence is TGTGCCAGCAGTGAAGCAGGCGGCGGAGGGAACAATGAGCAGTTCTTC. The rearrangement links TRBV2 to TRBJ2-1, with D tentatively TRBD2 (6 bases). Trimming shortened V by 0 bases and J by 5 bases, and 14 bases separated the two germline ends. The V gene's germline CDR1 is SNHLY and CDR2 FYNNEI. CDR3 length: 16 amino acids.

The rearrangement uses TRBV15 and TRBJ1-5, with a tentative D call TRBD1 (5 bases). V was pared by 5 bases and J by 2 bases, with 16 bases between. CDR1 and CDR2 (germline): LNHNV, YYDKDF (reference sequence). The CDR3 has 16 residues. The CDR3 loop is CATSQAFDRGNQPQHF. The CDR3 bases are TGTGCCACCAGCCAAGCTTTCGACAGAGGCAATCAGCCCCAGCATTTT.

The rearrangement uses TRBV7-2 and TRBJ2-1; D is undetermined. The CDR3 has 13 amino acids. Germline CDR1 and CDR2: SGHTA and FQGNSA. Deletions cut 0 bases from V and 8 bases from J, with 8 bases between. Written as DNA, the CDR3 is TGTGCCAGCAGCTTAGCAATGCTAGATGAGCAGTTCTTC. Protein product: CASSLAMLDEQFF.